The 13 T cell receptor beta chains below all came from one sample that was sequenced in a study of identical twins. From the 5' RACE reads, TCRdb called clonotypes with MiXCR, one entry per CDR3 protein. The table shows around 1.7 million distinct CDR3 sequences, with around 33% occurring only once. Source material: cord blood. The receptors originated from a newborn girl in good health.

This chain connects TRBV5-1 to TRBJ2-7, with D maybe TRBD1 (5 bases). Germline V gene sequence: CDR1 SGHRS, CDR2 YFSETQ. The CDR3 totals 14 residues. Trimming stripped 1 base from V and 6 bases from J, with 14 bases between. The CDR3 protein is CASSLWAGLTEQYF. In nucleotides, the CDR3 is TGCGCCAGCAGCTTGTGGGCAGGGTTAACCGAGCAGTACTTC.

This chain connects TRBV29-1 to TRBJ1-1; 7 nucleotides agree with TRBD1. The CDR3 consists of 13 residues. The germline gives CDR1 SQVTM, CDR2 ANQGSEA. V lost 8 bases, J lost 4 bases, and 10 bases stayed unmatched. This CDR3 is CSPGQGVATEAFF. CDR3 nucleotides: TGCAGCCCCGGGCAGGGGGTAGCCACTGAAGCTTTCTTT.

The sample holds many counts of this clonotype. This chain links TRBV7-2 with TRBJ2-1; D is undetermined. CDR1 is SGHTA and CDR2 is FQGNSA in the germline V gene. CDR3 length: 15 residues. V lost 2 bases and J 4 bases, leaving 12 bases between the germline ends. The CDR3 here is CASSLSSNEYNEQFF. DNA for the CDR3: TGTGCCAGCAGCTTATCGAGCAATGAGTACAATGAGCAGTTCTTC.

This clonotype has only a few counts. The CDR3 is CASSLQGPGSQNIQYF. CDR3 DNA: TGTGCCAGCAGCTTACAAGGACCCGGTTCCCAAAACATTCAGTACTTC. The gene calls are TRBV7-8 and TRBJ2-4; unclear D gene. V was cut by 2 bases and J by 5 bases, with 16 bases left in between. The CDR3 length is 16 residues. The germline gives CDR1 SGHVS, CDR2 FQNEAQ.

The table lists this clonotype with a few counts. The V and J genes are TRBV4-2 and TRBJ1-4; unclear D gene. Deletions cut 3 bases from V and 0 bases from J, with 11 bases between. In germline, CDR1 is LGHNA, CDR2 YNFKEQ. The CDR3 consists of 16 residues. The CDR3 DNA is TGTGCCAGCAGCCAGGCATACATGGCAACTAATGAAAAACTGTTTTTT. Its protein product is CASSQAYMATNEKLFF.

The gene calls are TRBV7-2 and TRBJ2-3, with 8 bases fitting TRBD2. The germline V gene encodes CDR1 SGHTA and CDR2 FQGNSA. Trimming at V came to 8 bases and at J to 2 bases, leaving 9 bases not matched to a gene. The CDR3 has 15 amino acids. CDR3 sequence (DNA): TGTGCCAGCGGAGGACTAGCCCAATACACAGATACGCAGTATTTT. It codes for CASGGLAQYTDTQYF.

The rearrangement links TRBV28 to TRBJ2-5; TRBD2 agrees at 9 bases. V shed 1 base, J shed 0 bases, and the junction held 6 bases outside the gene matches. The CDR3 contains 17 residues. From germline, CDR1 is MDHEN and CDR2 SYDVKM. The CDR3 here is CASSLSAGLANQETQYF. The CDR3, as DNA: TGTGCCAGCAGTTTATCGGCTGGACTAGCGAACCAAGAGACCCAGTACTTC.

Only a few counts were recorded for this clonotype. The V gene is TRBV20-1, the J gene TRBJ2-1; tentative D call: TRBD2 (6 bases). Germline V lookup: CDR1 DFQATT, CDR2 SNEGSKA (reference sequence). CDR3 length: 13 amino acids. V lost 6 bases, J lost 8 bases, and 17 bases lay in between. CDR3 nucleotides: TGCAGTGCCGCCCCCTACGGGAGCCATGAGCAGTTCTTC. Residues: CSAAPYGSHEQFF.

V and J are TRBV3-1 and TRBJ2-1; possibly TRBD2 for D (7 bases). The CDR3 is 19 residues long. The ends were cut back, 0 bases at V and 3 bases at J, with 21 bases in the middle. Germline values: CDR1 LGHDT, CDR2 YNNKEL (reference sequence). The CDR3 region has the DNA TGTGCCAGCAGCCAAGATATAGAGGGGGGGCGTGGGAACTACAATGAGCAGTTCTTC. Translating gives CASSQDIEGGRGNYNEQFF.

This clonotype has more than one count but fewer than ten. The genes are TRBV7-6 and TRBJ2-2, with TRBD1 as a possible D gene (6 bases). The ends were cut back, 1 base at V and 5 bases at J, with 14 bases in the middle. The CDR3 is 16 residues long. Germline V gives CDR1 SGHVS, CDR2 FNYEAQ. In DNA form, the CDR3 reads TGTGCCAGCAGCTTAGAAGCAGGGGAAGTGACCGGGGAGCTGTTTTTT. Translated: CASSLEAGEVTGELFF.

In its sample, this clonotype was seen a few times. This chain connects TRBV6-6 to TRBJ2-5, with 7 bases aligning to TRBD1. This CDR3 comprises 14 residues. The V gene's germline CDR1 is MNHNY and CDR2 SVGAGI (reference sequence). The trim removed 4 bases at V and 2 bases at J, leaving 4 bases unmatched. The DNA of the CDR3 is TGTGCCAGCAGTTCCAACAGGGGACAAGAGACCCAGTACTTC. Amino acid sequence: CASSSNRGQETQYF.

The chain combines TRBV12-3 or TRBV12-4 with TRBJ2-5, with D possibly being TRBD1 (5 bases). Judging by the DNA end, TRBJ2-7 fits better; the J call may be wrong. The CDR3 is 14 amino acids. CDR3 in amino acids: CASSLEGRTLEQYF. The CDR3 region has the DNA TGTGCCAGCAGTTTAGAGGGGCGCACCCTCGAGCAGTACTTC.

This clonotype was detected only once. V is TRBV5-1 and J is TRBJ1-2; D is perhaps TRBD1 (6 bases). The germline gives CDR1 SGHRS, CDR2 YFSETQ. CDR3 length: 12 amino acids. V lost 3 bases and J 8 bases, leaving 11 bases between the germline ends. DNA of the CDR3: TGCGCCAGCAGCTCGGGACAAAAGGGCTACACCTTC. Translated: CASSSGQKGYTF. The variable domain in full, with the rest retrieved from reference TRBV5-1 and TRBJ1-2, is KAGVTQTPRYLIKTRGQQVTLSCSPISGHRSVSWYQQTPGQGLQFLFEYFSETQRNKGNFPGRFSGRQFSNSRSEMNVSTLELGDSALYLCASSSGQKGYTFGSGTRLTVV.